A selection of T cell receptor beta chains follows, all from one sample in a study of blood T cell repertoires in COVID-19. Libraries were prepared by immunoSEQ multiplex PCR; TCRdb keeps only in-frame clonotypes and omits some of them. The table lists over 200,000 clones, 75% to 90% of them singletons. The sequencing input was peripheral blood. The source of these receptors is a woman between 25 and 40 years old who had recovered from COVID-19. CDR3s include the opening cysteine and the closing phenylalanine or tryptophan. The D gene is left open where the match is weak. A row's size may be missing; if present it is once, few, many or a size class.

length,size,D,J,V,CDR3,DNA
13,NA,NA,TRBJ1-1,TRBV29-1,CSVEGRMNTEAFF,TGCAGCGTTGAGGGCAGGATGAACACTGAAGCTTTCTTT
15,NA,NA,TRBJ1-3,TRBV25-1,CASSNELDKGNTIYF,TGTGCCAGCAGTAATGAACTGGACAAAGGAAACACCATATATTTT
14,NA,NA,TRBJ2-5,TRBV9,CASSAQGKSETQYF,TGTGCCAGCAGCGCCCAGGGAAAGAGTGAGACCCAGTACTTC
16,once,TRBD1,TRBJ2-1,TRBV6-6,CASSSWDRSSYNEQFF,TGTGCCAGCAGTTCCTGGGACAGGAGCTCCTACAATGAGCAGTTCTTC
14,NA,NA,TRBJ2-2,TRBV3-1/TRBV3-2,CASSQPQGTGELFF,TGTGCCAGCAGCCAGCCACAGGGTACCGGGGAGCTGTTTTTT
18,NA,TRBD1,TRBJ1-2,TRBV7-9,CASSPQPGTGVYDYGYTF,TGTGCCAGCAGCCCGCAACCTGGGACAGGGGTTTACGACTATGGCTACACCTTC
14,NA,TRBD2,TRBJ2-7,TRBV9,CASSVLAGEGEQYF,TGTGCCAGCAGCGTACTAGCGGGGGAAGGGGAGCAGTACTTC
14,NA,NA,TRBJ2-5,TRBV5-1,CASSLKDIQETQYF,TGCGCCAGCAGCTTAAAGGACATACAAGAGACCCAGTACTTC
11,NA,NA,TRBJ1-2,TRBV6-2/TRBV6-3,CASSYGSGYTF,TGTGCCAGCAGTTACGGTAGTGGCTACACCTTC
12,NA,NA,TRBJ1-1,TRBV19,CASTLGYRGAFF,TGTGCCAGTACCCTCGGATACCGAGGCGCTTTCTTT
16,NA,TRBD1,TRBJ1-2,TRBV18,CASSLGTERANYGYTF,TGTGCCAGCTCACTTGGGACAGAAAGGGCCAACTATGGCTACACCTTC
18,NA,TRBD1,TRBJ2-5,TRBV5-1,CASSLAVTGTGAEETQYF,TGCGCCAGCAGCTTGGCAGTGACAGGGACAGGGGCTGAAGAGACCCAGTACTTC
14,NA,TRBD2,TRBJ2-5,TRBV11-3,CASSETSGQETQYF,TGTGCCAGCAGCGAGACTAGCGGACAAGAGACCCAGTACTTC
14,NA,TRBD2,TRBJ2-7,TRBV13,CASSFGRGVYEQYF,TGTGCCAGCAGCTTTGGGAGGGGAGTCTACGAGCAGTACTTC
15,NA,NA,TRBJ1-1,TRBV4-3,CASSQQRGKNTEAFF,TGCGCCAGCAGCCAACAAAGGGGGAAGAACACTGAAGCTTTCTTT
16,NA,TRBD1,TRBJ2-7,TRBV6-2/TRBV6-3,CASSGTNLQGLYEQYF,TGTGCCAGCAGTGGTACCAACTTACAGGGGTTGTACGAGCAGTACTTC